The next 13 T cell receptor beta chains were all read from a single sample in a study of CD8+ T cells in alopecia areata. Regarding treatment: oral pan-JAK inhibitor, 5-10 mg twice daily. Reverse transcription of extracted RNA yielded cDNA, which provided the sequencing template. Some clones are missing from TCRdb's copy, which holds only in-frame ones; the method was immunoSEQ multiplex PCR. Among about 120,000 clones, approximately 51% were seen once, and the ten largest hold 3% to 4%. The source was CD4+ T cells sorted from blood, collected at week 24, from a patient treated with tofacitinib. These receptor sequences come from a human donor with alopecia areata.

The chain combines TRBV9 with TRBJ2-2, with no clear D. Trimming cost V 0 bases and J 1 base, with 4 bases left between them. The CDR3 loop spans 14 amino acids. Germline assignment: CDR1 SGDLS and CDR2 YYNGEE. The CDR3 is CASSVEWNTGELFF. For the CDR3, the DNA is TGTGCCAGCAGCGTAGAGTGGAACACCGGGGAGCTGTTTTTT.

V and J are TRBV14 and TRBJ1-6; D is ambiguous. Germline CDR1 SGHDN, CDR2 FVKESK. Trimming shortened V by 0 bases and J by 7 bases, and 4 bases separated the two germline ends. The CDR3 consists of 13 residues. Here the CDR3 reads CASSQEPNSPLHF. The CDR3, as DNA: TGTGCCAGCAGCCAAGAGCCGAATTCACCCCTCCACTTT.

The chain links TRBV19 to TRBJ2-1, with TRBD2 as a possible D gene (5 bases). The germline V and J ends were trimmed by 7 bases and 6 bases, with 13 bases remaining between them. In germline, CDR1 is LNHDA, CDR2 SQIVND (reference sequence). The CDR3 has 13 residues. CDR3 sequence: CASTKRGRNEQFF. The DNA for the CDR3 is TGTGCCAGTACCAAACGGGGTCGCAATGAGCAGTTCTTC.

The gene calls are TRBV6-1 and TRBJ2-7, with 11 bases matching TRBD2. Per the germline V gene, CDR1 is MNHNS and CDR2 is SASEGT. V was clipped by 7 bases and J by 5 bases; unmatched bases: 10. This CDR3 is built from 15 residues. DNA of the CDR3: TGTGCCAGCATTCTTACGACTAGCGGGATCAACGAGCAGTACTTC. Encoded protein: CASILTTSGINEQYF.

The chain is built from TRBV10-3 and TRBJ2-3, with 9 bases matching TRBD1. The V gene's germline CDR1 is ENHRY and CDR2 SYGVKD. The CDR3 has 17 amino acids. V lost 2 bases, J lost 4 bases, and 10 bases stayed unmatched. Here the CDR3 reads CAISERNPRDRADTQYF. The DNA for the CDR3 is TGTGCCATCAGTGAGAGAAATCCCAGGGACAGGGCAGATACGCAGTATTTT.

The rearrangement joins TRBV27 to TRBJ1-4; no reliable D call. Per the germline V gene, CDR1 is MNHEY and CDR2 is SMNVEV (reference sequence). V was clipped by 7 bases and J by 8 bases, with 8 bases between them. The CDR3 totals 11 residues. The CDR3 bases are TGTGCCAGCAAGGGTAACGAAAAACTGTTTTTT. Translated, it gives CASKGNEKLFF.

The genes are TRBV2 and TRBJ2-5; D is unresolved. The CDR3 has 12 residues. The germline CDR1 and CDR2 sequences are SNHLY and FYNNEI. V was trimmed by 3 bases and J by 5 bases, leaving 7 bases between them. CDR3 DNA: TGTGCCAGCAGTGATCGGGTGGAGACCCAGTACTTC. Protein sequence: CASSDRVETQYF. The variable domain in full, completed from reference TRBV2 and TRBJ2-5, reads EPEVTQTPSHQVTQMGQEVILRCVPISNHLYFYWYRQILGQKVEFLVSFYNNEISEKSEIFDDQFSVERPDGSNFTLKIRSTKLEDSAMYFCASSDRVETQYFGPGTRLLVL.

The table lists this clone with a few counts. The V and J genes are TRBV2 and TRBJ1-2; weak D call: TRBD1 (6 bases). Trimming took 4 bases from V and 7 from J, leaving 13 bases between them. Germline CDR1 and CDR2: SNHLY and FYNNEI. The CDR3 loop spans 13 amino acids. The CDR3 here is CASSGQTGGGYTF. In DNA form, the CDR3 reads TGTGCCAGCAGTGGACAGACAGGCGGTGGCTACACCTTC.

This clone was counted between two and nine times. One end of the junction varies from germline; a read error may be responsible. This rearrangement joins TRBV7-2 to TRBJ2-5; D call uncertain. Germline V CDR1 and CDR2: SGHTA, FQGNSA. The CDR3 is 13 amino acids. CDR3 protein: CASSFSPTALPDF. The CDR3 nucleotides read TGTGCCAGCAGCTTCTCACCTACAGCGCTACCAGACTTC. Using reference TRBV7-2 and TRBJ2-5 for the parts outside the CDR3, the full variable domain is GAGVSQSPSNKVTEKGKDVELRCDPISGHTALYWYRQSLGQGLEFLIYFQGNSAPDKSGLPSDRFSAERTGGSVSTLTIQRTQQEDSAVYLCASSFSPTALPDFGPGTRLLVL.

A few counts support this clone. The chain has TRBV27 and TRBJ2-5, with 13 bases fitting TRBD2. Germline lookup yields CDR1 MNHEY and CDR2 SMNVEV (reference sequence). The CDR3 loop spans 15 amino acids. Trimming at V came to 5 bases and at J to 4 bases, leaving 4 bases not matched to a gene. Here the CDR3 DNA reads TGTGCCAGCAGTCTAGGACTAGCGGGGGCAGAGACCCAGTACTTC. This encodes CASSLGLAGAETQYF.

The chain joins TRBV5-1 to TRBJ1-2, with D unclear. V was pared by 5 bases and J by 4 bases, with 6 bases between. The CDR3 contains 11 residues. Per germline, CDR1 SGHRS and CDR2 YFSETQ. The CDR3 sequence is CASRDGYGYTF. In DNA, the CDR3 is TGCGCCAGCAGGGACGGCTATGGCTACACCTTC.

The chain carries TRBV5-4 and TRBJ2-5; no reliable D call. The CDR3 contains 13 residues. V lost 5 bases and J lost 1, with 9 bases in between. Germline CDR1 SGHNT, CDR2 YYREEE (reference sequence). CDR3 sequence reads: CASSLRVQETQYF. The CDR3 DNA follows: TGTGCCAGCAGTCTTCGGGTCCAAGAGACCCAGTACTTC. The variable domain in full, with the rest retrieved from reference TRBV5-4 and TRBJ2-5, is ETGVTQSPTHLIKTRGQQVTLRCSSQSGHNTVSWYQQALGQGPQFIFQYYREEENGRGNFPPRFSGLQFPNYSSELNVNALELDDSALYLCASSLRVQETQYFGPGTRLLVL.

The V gene is TRBV2, the J gene TRBJ1-5; D may be TRBD1 (6 bases). The CDR3 length is 12 residues. Germline V CDR1 and CDR2: SNHLY, FYNNEI. Deletions cut 6 bases from V and 6 bases from J, with 9 bases between. The CDR3 nucleotides are TGTGCCAGCAGCACAGGGCCTCAGCCCCAGCATTTT. It yields the protein CASSTGPQPQHF. The complete variable domain, with remaining parts taken from reference TRBV2 and TRBJ1-5, reads EPEVTQTPSHQVTQMGQEVILRCVPISNHLYFYWYRQILGQKVEFLVSFYNNEISEKSEIFDDQFSVERPDGSNFTLKIRSTKLEDSAMYFCASSTGPQPQHFGDGTRLSIL.